Listed here are 17 T cell receptor beta chains from one sample, sequenced in a study of OX40 agonist ivuxolimab in advanced cancers. Some clones are missing from TCRdb's copy, which holds only in-frame ones; the method was immunoSEQ multiplex PCR. The sample lists around 80,000 clones; about 91% were seen once. Sequencing was performed on CD4+ or CD8+ T cells sorted from blood, taken in a trial of the OX40 agonist ivuxolimab. These receptors all come from an adult with an advanced solid tumor such as melanoma, head and neck, liver or kidney cancer.

The gene calls are TRBV27 and TRBJ2-1, with 10 bases aligning to TRBD2. Germline trimming cut 6 bases from V and 4 bases from J; bases unmatched to any gene: 6. CDR1 and CDR2 (germline): MNHEY, SMNVEV (reference sequence). This CDR3 contains 15 residues. The CDR3 loop reads CASSPLAGAYNEQFF. CDR3 DNA sequence: TGTGCCAGCAGCCCCCTAGCGGGAGCGTACAATGAGCAGTTCTTC.

The chain recombines TRBV9 with TRBJ1-4, with a tentative D call TRBD1 (6 bases). The CDR3 is 17 amino acids. The V gene's germline CDR1 is SGDLS and CDR2 YYNGEE. V gave up 4 bases and J gave up 4 bases, with 20 bases separating them. The CDR3 sequence is CASSKTGNGVFNEKLFF. Here the CDR3 DNA reads TGTGCCAGCAGCAAGACAGGAAACGGGGTATTTAATGAAAAACTGTTTTTT.

The CDR3 sequence is CAIRNAGGESNEQFF. CDR3 nucleotides: TGTGCCATCAGAAATGCGGGGGGAGAGTCCAATGAGCAGTTCTTC. The chain carries TRBV10-3 and TRBJ2-1; 8 nucleotides line up with TRBD2. The CDR3 contains 15 residues. Germline trimming cut 6 bases from V and 6 bases from J; bases unmatched to any gene: 10. The germline gives CDR1 ENHRY, CDR2 SYGVKD.

The chain joins TRBV5-1 to TRBJ1-5; the D gene is possibly TRBD1 (6 bases). Germline V lookup: CDR1 SGHRS, CDR2 YFSETQ. With 3 bases removed from V and 4 bases from J, the gap between germline ends came to 14 bases. CDR3 length: 15 residues. Written as DNA, the CDR3 is TGCGCCAGCAGCTCCATGGGGGGCACTAATCAGCCCCAGCATTTT. Amino acids: CASSSMGGTNQPQHF.

The chain links TRBV28 to TRBJ2-5; 8 nucleotides agree with TRBD1. J lost 7 bases, V lost 5 bases, and 12 bases had no gene match. CDR1 MDHEN and CDR2 SYDVKM come from the germline V gene. The CDR3 has 15 residues. DNA for the CDR3: TGTGCCAGCAGTCTCAACCCGGGACAGGAAGGGACCCAGTACTTC. As protein: CASSLNPGQEGTQYF.

The chain links TRBV9 to TRBJ2-1; 11 nucleotides match TRBD2. The CDR3 totals 15 residues. Trimming removed 0 bases from V and 7 bases from J; junction bases left unmatched: 3. Germline lookup yields CDR1 SGDLS and CDR2 YYNGEE. The CDR3 sequence: CASSVGGLAENEQFF. The CDR3 DNA is TGTGCCAGCAGCGTAGGGGGACTAGCGGAGAATGAGCAGTTCTTC.

In regard to this clone: One junction end disagrees with the germline gene, perhaps due to a read error. This chain connects TRBV7-7 to TRBJ2-5; D perhaps matches TRBD2 (5 bases). Looked up from germline, CDR1 is SSHAT and CDR2 is FNYEAQ (reference sequence). CDR3 length: 13 amino acids. CDR3 nucleotides: TGTGCTAGCAGCCCGAGGGTAGGGGAGACCCAGTACTTC. It codes for CASSPRVGETQYF.

The gene calls are TRBV2 and TRBJ2-3, with a weak D call TRBD2 (6 bases). Trimming pared 7 bases from V and 3 bases from J, leaving 14 bases between. The CDR3 sequence is 14 residues long. CDR1 and CDR2 (germline): SNHLY, FYNNEI. The CDR3 spells CASIREGGTDTQYF. The CDR3 nucleotides read TGTGCCAGCATCAGGGAAGGAGGGACAGATACGCAGTATTTT.

The rearrangement uses TRBV7-2 and TRBJ2-3, with D possibly matching TRBD1 (6 bases). The CDR3 covers 14 residues. V was cut by 7 bases and J by 4 bases, with 15 bases left in between. Germline-derived CDR1 and CDR2 are SGHTA and FQGNSA. The CDR3 DNA reads TGTGCCAGCACAACAGGGCTAGCAGCAGATACGCAGTATTTT. Residues: CASTTGLAADTQYF. Combining the CDR3 with reference TRBV7-2 and TRBJ2-3 gives the whole variable domain GAGVSQSPSNKVTEKGKDVELRCDPISGHTALYWYRQSLGQGLEFLIYFQGNSAPDKSGLPSDRFSAERTGGSVSTLTIQRTQQEDSAVYLCASTTGLAADTQYFGPGTRLTVL.

The gene calls are TRBV4-2 and TRBJ2-3; D is tentatively TRBD1 or TRBD2 (9 bases each). CDR1 and CDR2 from the germline V gene are LGHNA and YNFKEQ. The V gene lost 4 bases and the J gene lost 7 bases, with 21 bases spanning the gap. The CDR3 runs to 16 residues. CDR3 in DNA: TGTGCCAGCAGCCCACAGGGGGCTAGCGGGACGAATACGCAGTATTTT. Protein sequence: CASSPQGASGTNTQYF.

The chain uses TRBV2 and TRBJ2-5; 9 positions match TRBD1. V was clipped by 6 bases and J by 5 bases; unmatched bases: 7. Germline values: CDR1 SNHLY, CDR2 FYNNEI. The CDR3 length is 14 residues. CDR3 bases: TGTGCCAGCAGGGCGACAGGGGGTGGGGAGACCCAGTACTTC. Protein: CASRATGGGETQYF.

This clone was counted only a few times. The V gene is TRBV5-5, the J gene TRBJ1-3; TRBD1 is a possible D gene (5 bases). Germline assignment: CDR1 SGHKS and CDR2 YYEKEE (reference sequence). The V end was cut by 3 bases, the J end by 0 bases, with 10 bases between. The CDR3 has 15 residues. The CDR3 DNA is TGTGCCAGCAGCTGGGGGGATATCTCTGGAAACACCATATATTTT. Translation gives CASSWGDISGNTIYF.

The chain combines TRBV5-6 with TRBJ1-3; D perhaps matches TRBD1 (6 bases). The CDR3 is 15 residues long. V lost 4 bases and J lost 4, with 15 bases in between. Germline V gene data show CDR1 as SGHDT and CDR2 as YYEEEE. The CDR3 reads CASSLRDNVGNTIYF. The CDR3 DNA sequence: TGTGCCAGCAGCCTTAGGGACAACGTGGGAAACACCATATATTTT.

The chain is built from TRBV6-5 and TRBJ2-7; 7 nucleotides match TRBD1. Germline V lookup: CDR1 MNHEY, CDR2 SVGAGI. V was clipped by 6 bases and J by 4 bases; unmatched bases: 9. This CDR3 contains 14 residues. For the CDR3, the DNA is TGTGCCAGCAGCAGACAGGGAAATAGGTACGAGCAGTACTTC. The encoded protein is CASSRQGNRYEQYF.

The chain couples TRBV5-1 to TRBJ1-1, with 7 nucleotides matching TRBD1. The CDR3 loop spans 14 amino acids. CDR1 and CDR2 from the germline V gene are SGHRS and YFSETQ. Trimming at V came to 5 bases and at J to 4 bases, leaving 8 bases not matched to a gene. DNA of the CDR3: TGCGCCAGCAGTAGGACAGGCTCTGGCACTGAAGCTTTCTTT. Its protein is CASSRTGSGTEAFF. Full variable domain (remainder filled in from reference TRBV5-1 and TRBJ1-1): KAGVTQTPRYLIKTRGQQVTLSCSPISGHRSVSWYQQTPGQGLQFLFEYFSETQRNKGNFPGRFSGRQFSNSRSEMNVSTLELGDSALYLCASSRTGSGTEAFFGQGTRLTVV.

The chain links TRBV11-1 to TRBJ1-1, with TRBD1 matching 7 bases. The germline V gene has CDR1 SGHAT and CDR2 FQDESV (reference sequence). This CDR3 is built from 15 residues. Trimming took 4 bases from V and 1 from J; bases not matched to a gene: 6. This chain's CDR3 is CASSSPRDRNTEAFF. The CDR3 DNA sequence: TGTGCCAGCAGCTCGCCTCGGGACAGGAACACTGAAGCTTTCTTT.

The chain uses TRBV6-6 and TRBJ1-3, with D unclear. The germline V gene has CDR1 MNHNY and CDR2 SVGAGI (reference sequence). The V and J ends lost 6 bases and 4 bases respectively, with 13 bases between them. The CDR3 covers 14 residues. The CDR3 loop reads CASRIVEDGNTIYF. The DNA for the CDR3 is TGTGCCAGCAGAATTGTCGAGGACGGAAACACCATATATTTT.